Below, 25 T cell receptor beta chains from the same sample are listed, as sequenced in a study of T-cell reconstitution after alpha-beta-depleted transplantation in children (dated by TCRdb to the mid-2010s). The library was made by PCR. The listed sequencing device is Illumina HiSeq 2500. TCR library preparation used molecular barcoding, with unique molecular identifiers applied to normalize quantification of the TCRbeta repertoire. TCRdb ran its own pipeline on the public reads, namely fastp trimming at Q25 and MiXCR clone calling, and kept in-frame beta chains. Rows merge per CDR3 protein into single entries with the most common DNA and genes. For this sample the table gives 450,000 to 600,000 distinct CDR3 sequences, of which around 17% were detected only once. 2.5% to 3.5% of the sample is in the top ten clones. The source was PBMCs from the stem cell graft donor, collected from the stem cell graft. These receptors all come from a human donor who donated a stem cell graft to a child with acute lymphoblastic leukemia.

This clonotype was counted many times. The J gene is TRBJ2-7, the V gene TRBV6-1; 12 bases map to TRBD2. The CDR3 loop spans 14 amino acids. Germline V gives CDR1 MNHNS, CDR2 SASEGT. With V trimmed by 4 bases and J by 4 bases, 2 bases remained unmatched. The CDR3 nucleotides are TGTGCCAGCAGTGGGCTAGCGGGAGGGTACGAGCAGTACTTC. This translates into CASSGLAGGYEQYF.

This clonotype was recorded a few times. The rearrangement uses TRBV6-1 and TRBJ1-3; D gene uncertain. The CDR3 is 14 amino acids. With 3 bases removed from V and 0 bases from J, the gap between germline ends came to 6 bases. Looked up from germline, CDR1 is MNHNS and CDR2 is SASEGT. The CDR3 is CASSERGSGNTIYF. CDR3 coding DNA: TGTGCCAGCAGTGAGCGGGGCTCTGGAAACACCATATATTTT.

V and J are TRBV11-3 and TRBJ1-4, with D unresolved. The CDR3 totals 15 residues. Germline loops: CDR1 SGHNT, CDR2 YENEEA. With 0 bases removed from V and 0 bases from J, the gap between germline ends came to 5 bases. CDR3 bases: TGTGCCAGCAGCTTAGATCCCGCAACTAATGAAAAACTGTTTTTT. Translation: CASSLDPATNEKLFF.

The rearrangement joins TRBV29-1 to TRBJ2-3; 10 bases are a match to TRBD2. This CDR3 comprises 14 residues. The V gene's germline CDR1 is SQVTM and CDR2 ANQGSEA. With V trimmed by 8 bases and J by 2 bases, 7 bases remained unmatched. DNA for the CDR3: TGCAGCACCACGACTAGCGGGTTCACAGATACGCAGTATTTT. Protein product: CSTTTSGFTDTQYF.

DNA for the CDR3: TGTGCCAGCAGCTTAATCATCGGGTGGAATGAGCAGTTCTTC. It yields the protein CASSLIIGWNEQFF. This rearrangement joins TRBV7-2 to TRBJ2-1; D unclear. The CDR3 has 14 residues. Deletions cut 2 bases from V and 7 bases from J, with 12 bases between. Looked up from germline, CDR1 is SGHTA and CDR2 is FQGNSA.

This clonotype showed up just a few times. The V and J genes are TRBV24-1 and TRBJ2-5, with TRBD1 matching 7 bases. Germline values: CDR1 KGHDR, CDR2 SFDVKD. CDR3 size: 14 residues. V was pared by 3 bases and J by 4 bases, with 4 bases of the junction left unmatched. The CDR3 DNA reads TGTGCCACCAGTGATAGGGACAGTCGAGAGACCCAGTACTTC. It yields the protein CATSDRDSRETQYF.

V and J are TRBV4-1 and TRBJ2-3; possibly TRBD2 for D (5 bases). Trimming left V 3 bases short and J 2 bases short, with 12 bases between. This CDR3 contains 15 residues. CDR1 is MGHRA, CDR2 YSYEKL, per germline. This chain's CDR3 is CASSHGLWNTDTQYF. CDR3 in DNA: TGCGCCAGCAGCCACGGACTGTGGAACACAGATACGCAGTATTTT.

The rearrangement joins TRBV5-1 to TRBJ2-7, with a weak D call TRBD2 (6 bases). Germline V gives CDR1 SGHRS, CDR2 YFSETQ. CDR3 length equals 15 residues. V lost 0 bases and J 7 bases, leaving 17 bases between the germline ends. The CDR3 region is CASSLDSGFAGEQYF. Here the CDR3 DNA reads TGCGCCAGCAGCTTGGATTCGGGATTTGCGGGGGAGCAGTACTTC. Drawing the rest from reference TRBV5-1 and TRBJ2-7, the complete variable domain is KAGVTQTPRYLIKTRGQQVTLSCSPISGHRSVSWYQQTPGQGLQFLFEYFSETQRNKGNFPGRFSGRQFSNSRSEMNVSTLELGDSALYLCASSLDSGFAGEQYFGPGTRLTVT.

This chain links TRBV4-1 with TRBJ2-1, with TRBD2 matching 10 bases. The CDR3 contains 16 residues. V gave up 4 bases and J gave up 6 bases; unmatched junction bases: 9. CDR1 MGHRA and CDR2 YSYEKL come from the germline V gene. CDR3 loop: CASSPALAGVPNEQFF. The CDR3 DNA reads TGCGCCAGCAGCCCCGCCCTAGCGGGAGTTCCCAATGAGCAGTTCTTC.

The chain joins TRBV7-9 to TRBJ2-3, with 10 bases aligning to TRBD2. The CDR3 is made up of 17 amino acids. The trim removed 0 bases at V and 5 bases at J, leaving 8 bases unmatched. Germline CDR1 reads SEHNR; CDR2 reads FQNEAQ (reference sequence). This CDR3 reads CASSLANQREGRDTQYF. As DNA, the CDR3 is TGTGCCAGCAGCTTAGCGAACCAGCGGGAGGGTCGAGATACGCAGTATTTT.

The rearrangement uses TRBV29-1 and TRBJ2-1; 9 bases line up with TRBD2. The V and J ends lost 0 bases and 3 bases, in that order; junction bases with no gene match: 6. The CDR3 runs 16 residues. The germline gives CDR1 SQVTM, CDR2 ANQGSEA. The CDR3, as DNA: TGCAGCGTTGAAGATCAGGGCGGGAGGGACTACAATGAGCAGTTCTTC. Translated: CSVEDQGGRDYNEQFF.

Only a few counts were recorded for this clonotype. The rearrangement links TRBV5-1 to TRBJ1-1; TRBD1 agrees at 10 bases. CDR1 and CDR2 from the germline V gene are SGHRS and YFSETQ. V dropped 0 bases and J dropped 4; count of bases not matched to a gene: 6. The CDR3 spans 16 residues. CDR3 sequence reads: CASSLGVGQGGTEAFF. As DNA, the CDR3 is TGCGCCAGCAGCTTGGGAGTAGGACAGGGGGGCACTGAAGCTTTCTTT.

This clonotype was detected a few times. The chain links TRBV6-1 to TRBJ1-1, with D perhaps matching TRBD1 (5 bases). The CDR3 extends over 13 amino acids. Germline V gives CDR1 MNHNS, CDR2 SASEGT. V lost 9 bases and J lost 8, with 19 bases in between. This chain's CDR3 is CASAEGWGWEAFF. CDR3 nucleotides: TGTGCCAGTGCGGAGGGGTGGGGCTGGGAAGCTTTCTTT.

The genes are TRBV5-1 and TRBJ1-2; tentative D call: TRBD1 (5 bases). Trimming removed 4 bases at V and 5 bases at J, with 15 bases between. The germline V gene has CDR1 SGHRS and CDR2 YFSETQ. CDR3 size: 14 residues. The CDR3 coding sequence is TGCGCCAGCAGCGACCGGGGCCGGGGATATGGCTACACCTTC. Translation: CASSDRGRGYGYTF.

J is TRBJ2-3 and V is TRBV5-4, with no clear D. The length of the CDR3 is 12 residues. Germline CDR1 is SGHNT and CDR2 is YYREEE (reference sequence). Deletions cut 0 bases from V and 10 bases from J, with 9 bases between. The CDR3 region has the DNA TGTGCCAGCAGCTTGGGGGTAACCGCGCAGTATTTT. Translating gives CASSLGVTAQYF.

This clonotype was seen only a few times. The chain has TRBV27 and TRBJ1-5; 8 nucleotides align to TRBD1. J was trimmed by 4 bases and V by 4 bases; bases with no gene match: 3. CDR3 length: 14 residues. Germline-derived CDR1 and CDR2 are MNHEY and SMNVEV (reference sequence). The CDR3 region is CASSWTGHNQPQHF. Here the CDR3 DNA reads TGTGCCAGCAGTTGGACAGGGCATAATCAGCCCCAGCATTTT.

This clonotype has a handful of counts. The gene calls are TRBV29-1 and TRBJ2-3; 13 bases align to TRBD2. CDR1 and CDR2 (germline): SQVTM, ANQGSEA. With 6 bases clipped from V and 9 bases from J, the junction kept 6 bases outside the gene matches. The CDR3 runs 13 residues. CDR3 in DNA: TGCAGCGTGGAGATGACTAGCGGGAGGACGCAGTATTTT. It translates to CSVEMTSGRTQYF.

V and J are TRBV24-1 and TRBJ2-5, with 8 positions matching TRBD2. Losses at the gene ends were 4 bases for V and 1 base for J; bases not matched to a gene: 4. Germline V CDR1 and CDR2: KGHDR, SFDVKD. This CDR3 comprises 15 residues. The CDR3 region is CATSDRRGGQETQYF. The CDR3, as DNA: TGTGCCACCAGTGACCGCCGGGGGGGCCAAGAGACCCAGTACTTC.

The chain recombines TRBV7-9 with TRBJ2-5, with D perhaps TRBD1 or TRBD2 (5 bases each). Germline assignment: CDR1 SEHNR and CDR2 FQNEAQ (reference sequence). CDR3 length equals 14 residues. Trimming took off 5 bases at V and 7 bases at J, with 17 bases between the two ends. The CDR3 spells CASSRSGPGGTQYF. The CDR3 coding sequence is TGTGCCAGCAGCCGCTCGGGGCCCGGTGGGACCCAGTACTTC. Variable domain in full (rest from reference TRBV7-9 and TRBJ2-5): DTGVSQNPRHKITKRGQNVTFRCDPISEHNRLYWYRQTLGQGPEFLTYFQNEAQLEKSRLLSDRFSAERPKGSFSTLEIQRTEQGDSAMYLCASSRSGPGGTQYFGPGTRLLVL.

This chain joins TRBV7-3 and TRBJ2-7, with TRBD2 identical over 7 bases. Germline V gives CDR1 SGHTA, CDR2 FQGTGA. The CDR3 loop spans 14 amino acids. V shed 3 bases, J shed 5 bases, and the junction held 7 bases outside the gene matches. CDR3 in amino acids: CASSLAGEGHEQYF. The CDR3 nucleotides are TGTGCCAGCAGCTTGGCGGGAGAAGGACACGAGCAGTACTTC.

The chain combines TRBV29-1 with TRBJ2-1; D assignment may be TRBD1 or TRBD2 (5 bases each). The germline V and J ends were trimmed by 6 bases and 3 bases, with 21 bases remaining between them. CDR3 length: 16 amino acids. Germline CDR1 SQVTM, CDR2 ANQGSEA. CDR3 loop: CSVDRAFTGRYNEQFF. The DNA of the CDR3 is TGCAGCGTGGATAGGGCCTTCACGGGGCGCTACAATGAGCAGTTCTTC.

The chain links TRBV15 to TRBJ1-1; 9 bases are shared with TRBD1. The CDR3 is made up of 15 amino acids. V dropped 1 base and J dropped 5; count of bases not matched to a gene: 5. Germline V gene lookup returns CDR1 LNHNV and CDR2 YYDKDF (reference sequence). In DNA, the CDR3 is TGTGCCACCAGCAGAGGGACAGGGGTAGAGACTGAAGCTTTCTTT. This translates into CATSRGTGVETEAFF.

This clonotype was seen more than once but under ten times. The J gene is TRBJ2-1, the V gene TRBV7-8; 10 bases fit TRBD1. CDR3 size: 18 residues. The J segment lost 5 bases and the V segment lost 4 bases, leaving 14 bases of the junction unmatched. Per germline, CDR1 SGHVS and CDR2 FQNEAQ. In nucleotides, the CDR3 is TGTGCCAGCAGCTCTCCCCGACAGGGGGCAGTTATACACAATGAGCAGTTCTTC. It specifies CASSSPRQGAVIHNEQFF.

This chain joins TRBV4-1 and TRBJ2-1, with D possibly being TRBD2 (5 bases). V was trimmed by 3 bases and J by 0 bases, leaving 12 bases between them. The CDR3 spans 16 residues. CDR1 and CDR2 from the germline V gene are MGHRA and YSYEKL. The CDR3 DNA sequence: TGCGCCAGCAGCCATCGAGCGGAAGCCTCCTACAATGAGCAGTTCTTC. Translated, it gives CASSHRAEASYNEQFF.

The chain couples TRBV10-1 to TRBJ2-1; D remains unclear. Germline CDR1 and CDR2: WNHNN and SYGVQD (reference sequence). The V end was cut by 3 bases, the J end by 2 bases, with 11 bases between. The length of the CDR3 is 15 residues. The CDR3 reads CASSDDVGPYNEQFF. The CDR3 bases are TGCGCCAGCAGTGATGATGTGGGCCCCTACAATGAGCAGTTCTTC.